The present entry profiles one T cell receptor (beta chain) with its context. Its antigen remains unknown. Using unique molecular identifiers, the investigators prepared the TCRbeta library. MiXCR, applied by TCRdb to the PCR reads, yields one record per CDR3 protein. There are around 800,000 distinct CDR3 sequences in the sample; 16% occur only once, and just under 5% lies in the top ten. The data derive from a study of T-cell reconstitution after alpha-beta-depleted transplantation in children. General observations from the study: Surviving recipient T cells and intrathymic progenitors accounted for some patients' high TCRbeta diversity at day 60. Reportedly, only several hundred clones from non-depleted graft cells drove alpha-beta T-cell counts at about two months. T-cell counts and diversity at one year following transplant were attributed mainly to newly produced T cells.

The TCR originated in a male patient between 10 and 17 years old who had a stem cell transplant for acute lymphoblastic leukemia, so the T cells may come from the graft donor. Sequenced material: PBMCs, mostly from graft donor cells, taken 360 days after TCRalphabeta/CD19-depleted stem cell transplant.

The CDR3 is CASSIGGLANEQFF. The CDR3 DNA reads as TGTGCCAGTAGTATAGGGGGACTAGCCAATGAGCAGTTCTTC. The chain combines TRBV19 with TRBJ2-1; 9 bases align to TRBD2. The germline CDR1 and CDR2 sequences are LNHDA and SQIVND (reference sequence). The V gene end was trimmed by 1 base and the J gene end by 6 bases; junction bases not matched to a gene: 1. There are 14 residues in the CDR3.